This T cell receptor (beta chain) was captured by sequencing in a study of vaccination and CD4 T cells after COVID-19. CDR3 length: 16 amino acids. V dropped 3 bases and J dropped 4; count of bases not matched to a gene: 10. CDR1 is DFQATT and CDR2 is SNEGSKA in the germline V gene (reference sequence). Treatment described: approximately nine-day PBMC culture with coronavirus spike peptide pools or control peptides (ViraFEST assay). As to this clonotype: As yet, its antigen is unknown.

Sequencing of cultured CD4+ T cell DNA used the Oncomine TCR Beta short-read assay. TCRdb itself ran the PCR reads through MiXCR, one entry per CDR3 protein. The sample lists 13,000 to 15,000 distinct CDR3 sequences, 73% occurring once. This chain uses TRBV20-1 with TRBJ2-7, with 12 nucleotides matching TRBD1. The sequenced sample was CD4+ T cells from blood, cultured in vitro. The receptor was isolated from a human donor who had recovered from COVID-19. CDR3 in DNA: TGCAGTGCTAGTGCTCCGGGACAGGGGGCGCGGTACGAGCAGTACTTC. Translating gives CSASAPGQGARYEQYF.